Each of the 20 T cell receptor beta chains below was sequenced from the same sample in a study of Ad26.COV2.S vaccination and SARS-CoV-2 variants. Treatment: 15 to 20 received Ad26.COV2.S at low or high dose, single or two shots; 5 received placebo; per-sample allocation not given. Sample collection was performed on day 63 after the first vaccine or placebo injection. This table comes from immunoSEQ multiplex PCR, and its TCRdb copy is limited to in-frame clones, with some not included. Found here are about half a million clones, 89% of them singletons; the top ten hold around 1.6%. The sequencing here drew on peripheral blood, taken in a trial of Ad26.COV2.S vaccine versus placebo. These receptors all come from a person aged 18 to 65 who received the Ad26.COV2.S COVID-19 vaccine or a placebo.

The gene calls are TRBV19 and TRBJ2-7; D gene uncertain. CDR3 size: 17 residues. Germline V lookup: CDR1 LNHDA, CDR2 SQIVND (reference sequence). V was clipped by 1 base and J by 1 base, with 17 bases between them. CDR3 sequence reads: CASSIGNWRDRSYEQYF. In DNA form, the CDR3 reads TGTGCCAGTAGTATAGGAAATTGGAGAGATAGGTCCTACGAGCAGTACTTC.

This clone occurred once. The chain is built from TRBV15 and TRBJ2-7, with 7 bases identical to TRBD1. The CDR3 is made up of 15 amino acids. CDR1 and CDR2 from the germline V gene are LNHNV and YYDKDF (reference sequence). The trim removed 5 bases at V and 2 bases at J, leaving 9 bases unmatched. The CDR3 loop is CATSPRRQGTYEQYF. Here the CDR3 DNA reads TGTGCCACCAGCCCACGACGACAGGGCACCTACGAGCAGTACTTC.

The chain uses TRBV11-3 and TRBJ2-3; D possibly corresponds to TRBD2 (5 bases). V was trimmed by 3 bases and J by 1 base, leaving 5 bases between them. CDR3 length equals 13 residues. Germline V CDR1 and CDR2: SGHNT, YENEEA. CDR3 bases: TGTGCCAGCAGCTTTAGCGGCACAGATACGCAGTATTTT. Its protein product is CASSFSGTDTQYF.

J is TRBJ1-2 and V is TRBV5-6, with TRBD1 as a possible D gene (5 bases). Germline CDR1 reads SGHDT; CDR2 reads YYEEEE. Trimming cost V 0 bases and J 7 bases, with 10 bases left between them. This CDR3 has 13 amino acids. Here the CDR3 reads CASSLAGQLGYTF. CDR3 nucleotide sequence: TGTGCCAGCAGCTTGGCGGGGCAGCTTGGCTACACCTTC.

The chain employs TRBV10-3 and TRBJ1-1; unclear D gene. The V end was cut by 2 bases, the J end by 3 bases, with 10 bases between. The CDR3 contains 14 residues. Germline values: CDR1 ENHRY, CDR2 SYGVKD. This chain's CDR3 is CAISEAALDTEAFF. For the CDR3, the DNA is TGTGCCATCAGTGAGGCCGCCTTGGACACTGAAGCTTTCTTT.

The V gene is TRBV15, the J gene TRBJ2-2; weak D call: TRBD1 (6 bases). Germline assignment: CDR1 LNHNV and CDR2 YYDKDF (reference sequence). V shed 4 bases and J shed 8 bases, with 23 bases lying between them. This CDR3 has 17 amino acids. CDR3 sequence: CATSIEQGGLFRGELFF. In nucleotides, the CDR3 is TGTGCCACCAGCATAGAACAGGGTGGGTTGTTCCGAGGGGAGCTGTTTTTT.

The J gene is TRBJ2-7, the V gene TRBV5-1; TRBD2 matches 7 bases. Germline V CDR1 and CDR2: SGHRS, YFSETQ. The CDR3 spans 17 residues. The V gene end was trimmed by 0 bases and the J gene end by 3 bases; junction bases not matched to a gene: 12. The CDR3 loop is CASSLGFLAARDYEQYF. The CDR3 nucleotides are TGCGCCAGCAGCTTGGGGTTCCTAGCGGCAAGAGACTACGAGCAGTACTTC.

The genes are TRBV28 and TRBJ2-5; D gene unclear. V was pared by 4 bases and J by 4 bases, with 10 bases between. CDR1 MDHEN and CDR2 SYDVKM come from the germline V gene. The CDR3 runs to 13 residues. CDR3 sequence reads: CASSYNSRETQYF. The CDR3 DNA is TGTGCCAGCAGTTATAACAGTAGAGAGACCCAGTACTTC.

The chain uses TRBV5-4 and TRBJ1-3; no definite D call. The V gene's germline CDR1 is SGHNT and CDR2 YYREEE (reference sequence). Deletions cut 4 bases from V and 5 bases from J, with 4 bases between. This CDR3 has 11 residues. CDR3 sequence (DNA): TGTGCCAGCAGCGACCGAAACACCATATATTTT. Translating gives CASSDRNTIYF.

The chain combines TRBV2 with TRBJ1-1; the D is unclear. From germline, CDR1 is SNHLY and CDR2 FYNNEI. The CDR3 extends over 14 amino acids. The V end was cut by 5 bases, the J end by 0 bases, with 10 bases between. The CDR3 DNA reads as TGTGCCAGCAGTTTTGAGACAATGAACACTGAAGCTTTCTTT. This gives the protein CASSFETMNTEAFF. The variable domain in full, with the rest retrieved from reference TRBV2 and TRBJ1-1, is EPEVTQTPSHQVTQMGQEVILRCVPISNHLYFYWYRQILGQKVEFLVSFYNNEISEKSEIFDDQFSVERPDGSNFTLKIRSTKLEDSAMYFCASSFETMNTEAFFGQGTRLTVV.

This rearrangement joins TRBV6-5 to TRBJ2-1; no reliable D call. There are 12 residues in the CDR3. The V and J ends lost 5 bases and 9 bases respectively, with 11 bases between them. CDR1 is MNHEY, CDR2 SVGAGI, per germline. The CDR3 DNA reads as TGTGCCAGCAGTCCCCAGTTGGGTGAGCAGTTCTTC. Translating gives CASSPQLGEQFF.

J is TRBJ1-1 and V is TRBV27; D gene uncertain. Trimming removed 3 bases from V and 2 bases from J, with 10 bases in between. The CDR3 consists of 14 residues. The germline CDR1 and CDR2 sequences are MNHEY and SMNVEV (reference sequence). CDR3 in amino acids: CASSLGWGNTEAFF. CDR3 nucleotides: TGTGCCAGCAGTTTGGGGTGGGGAAACACTGAAGCTTTCTTT.

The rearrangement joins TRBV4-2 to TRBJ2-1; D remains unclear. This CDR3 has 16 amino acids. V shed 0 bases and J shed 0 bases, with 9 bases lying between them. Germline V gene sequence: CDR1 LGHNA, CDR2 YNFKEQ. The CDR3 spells CASSQDWGSSYNEQFF. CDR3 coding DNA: TGTGCCAGCAGCCAAGACTGGGGAAGCTCCTACAATGAGCAGTTCTTC.

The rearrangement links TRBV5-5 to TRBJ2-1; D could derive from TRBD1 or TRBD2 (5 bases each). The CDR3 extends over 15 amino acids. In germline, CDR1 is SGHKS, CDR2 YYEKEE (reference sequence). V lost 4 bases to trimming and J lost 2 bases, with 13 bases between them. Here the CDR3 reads CASSLGTGTYNEQFF. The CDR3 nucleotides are TGTGCCAGCAGCCTAGGGACCGGTACCTACAATGAGCAGTTCTTC.

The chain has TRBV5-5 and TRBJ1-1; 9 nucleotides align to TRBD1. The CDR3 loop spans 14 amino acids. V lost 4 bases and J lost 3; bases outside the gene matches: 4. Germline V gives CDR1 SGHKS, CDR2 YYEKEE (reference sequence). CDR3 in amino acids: CASSRTGAYTEAFF. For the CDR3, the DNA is TGTGCCAGCAGCCGGACAGGGGCTTACACTGAAGCTTTCTTT.

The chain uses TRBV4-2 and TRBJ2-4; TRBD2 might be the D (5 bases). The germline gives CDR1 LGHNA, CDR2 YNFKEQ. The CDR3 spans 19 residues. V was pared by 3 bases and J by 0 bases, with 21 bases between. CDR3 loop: CASSQGEPTIDLAKNIQYF. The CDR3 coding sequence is TGTGCCAGCAGCCAGGGAGAGCCTACAATAGATCTAGCCAAAAACATTCAGTACTTC.

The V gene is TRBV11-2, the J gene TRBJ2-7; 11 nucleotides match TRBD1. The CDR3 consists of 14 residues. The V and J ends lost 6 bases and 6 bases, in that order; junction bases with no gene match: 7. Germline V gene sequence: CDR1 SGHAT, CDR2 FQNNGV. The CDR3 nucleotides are TGTGCCAGCAGAGCGGGACAGGGGGTGGTCGAGCAGTACTTC. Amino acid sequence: CASRAGQGVVEQYF.

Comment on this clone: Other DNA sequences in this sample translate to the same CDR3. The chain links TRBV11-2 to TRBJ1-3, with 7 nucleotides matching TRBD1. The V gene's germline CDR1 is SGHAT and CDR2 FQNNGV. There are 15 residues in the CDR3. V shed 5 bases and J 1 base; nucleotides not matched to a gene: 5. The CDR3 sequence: CASSPTTGSGNTIYF. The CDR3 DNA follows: TGTGCCAGCAGCCCCACGACAGGGTCTGGAAACACCATATATTTT.

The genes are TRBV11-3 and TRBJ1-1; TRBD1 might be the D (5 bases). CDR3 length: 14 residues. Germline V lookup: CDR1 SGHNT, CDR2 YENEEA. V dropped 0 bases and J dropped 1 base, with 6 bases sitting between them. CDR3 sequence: CASSLDDRNTEAFF. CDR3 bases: TGTGCCAGCAGCTTAGACGACAGGAACACTGAAGCTTTCTTT.

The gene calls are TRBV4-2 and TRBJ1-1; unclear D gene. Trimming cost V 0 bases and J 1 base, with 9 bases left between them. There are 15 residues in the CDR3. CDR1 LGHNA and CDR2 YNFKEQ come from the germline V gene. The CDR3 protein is CASSQDRASNTEAFF. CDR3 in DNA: TGTGCCAGCAGCCAAGATCGGGCCTCGAACACTGAAGCTTTCTTT.